This T cell receptor beta chain was captured in a study of blood T cells in healthy people across ages. About this clonotype: Its antigen is currently unknown.

A minimum of 6 million PBMCs was isolated per sample. Study-level results: Diversity was higher, and naive CD4+ cells more numerous, in long-lived donors than in aged donors.

Combining a sample-barcoded 5' primer with a J-beta primer mix, a second PCR ran for roughly 6 to 12 cycles. A single record per CDR3 protein comes from TCRdb applying MiXCR to the 5' RACE reads. The sample comprises around 1.5 million distinct CDR3 sequences, roughly 59% of which are singletons, and 5.5% to 8% rests with the top ten. Sequencing was carried out using blood. This receptor was taken from a man in his late teens or twenties in good health.

The CDR3 nucleotides are TGCGCCAGCAGCCAAGAAGAGGGAGGGCCAAATGAGCAGTTCTTC. Residues: CASSQEEGGPNEQFF. The chain carries TRBV4-1 and TRBJ2-1; the match to TRBD2 covers 7 bases. With 0 bases clipped from V and 7 bases from J, the junction kept 6 bases outside the gene matches. The germline V gene encodes CDR1 MGHRA and CDR2 YSYEKL. The CDR3 is 15 residues long.